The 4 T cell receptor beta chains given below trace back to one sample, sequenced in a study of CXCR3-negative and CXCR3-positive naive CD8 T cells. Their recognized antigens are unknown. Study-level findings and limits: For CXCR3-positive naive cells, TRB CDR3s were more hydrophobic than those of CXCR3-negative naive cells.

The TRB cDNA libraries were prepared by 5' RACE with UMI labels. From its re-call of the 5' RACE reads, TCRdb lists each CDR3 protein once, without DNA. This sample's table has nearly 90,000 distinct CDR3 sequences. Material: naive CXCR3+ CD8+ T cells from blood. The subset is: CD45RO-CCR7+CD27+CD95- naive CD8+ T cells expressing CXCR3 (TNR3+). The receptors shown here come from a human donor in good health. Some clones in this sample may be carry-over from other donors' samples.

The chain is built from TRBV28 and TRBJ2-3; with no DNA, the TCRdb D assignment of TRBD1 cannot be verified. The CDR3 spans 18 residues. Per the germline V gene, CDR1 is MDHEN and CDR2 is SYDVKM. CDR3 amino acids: CVSSLQGAIYLREDTQYF.

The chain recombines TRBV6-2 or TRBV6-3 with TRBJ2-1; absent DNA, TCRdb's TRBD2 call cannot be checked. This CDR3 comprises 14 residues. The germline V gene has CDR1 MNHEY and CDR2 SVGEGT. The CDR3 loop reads CASSPGLADNEQFF.

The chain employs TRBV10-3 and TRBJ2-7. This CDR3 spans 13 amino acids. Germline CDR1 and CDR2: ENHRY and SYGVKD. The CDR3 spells CAISDYVAYEQYF.

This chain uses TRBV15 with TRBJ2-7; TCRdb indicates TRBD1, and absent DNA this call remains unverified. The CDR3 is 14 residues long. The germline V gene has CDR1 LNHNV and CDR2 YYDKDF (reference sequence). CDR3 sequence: CATSRDRVIHEQYF.